This paragraph covers one T cell receptor (beta chain) sequence. Data came from immunoSEQ multiplex PCR; TCRdb stores just in-frame clones and leaves some out. The sample lists around 68,000 clones, approximately 93% occurring once. The data are from a study of blood T cell repertoires in COVID-19. This CDR3 has 14 residues. Germline V CDR1 and CDR2: SGDLS, YYNGEE. V trimming: 6 bases; J trimming: 4 bases; junction bases outside the gene matches: 4. The clonotype comes from a man in his sixties or seventies with active COVID-19. The rearrangement links TRBV9 to TRBJ2-3; 11 bases are shared with TRBD2. Sequencing was performed on peripheral blood. CDR3 bases: TGTGCCAGCAATAGCGGGGGGGTGGCAGATACGCAGTATTTT. It specifies CASNSGGVADTQYF.